The 17 T cell receptor beta chains given below trace back to one sample, sequenced in a study of blood T cell repertoires in COVID-19. The data were produced by immunoSEQ multiplex PCR, yet TCRdb's version contains in-frame clones alone and is incomplete. There are 25,000 to 35,000 clones in the sample; 80% to 90% occur only once, and about 26% lies in the top ten. Input material: peripheral blood. The source is a man of 80 years or more with acute or convalescent COVID-19.

The chain employs TRBV19 and TRBJ1-5; D gene uncertain. V gave up 4 bases and J gave up 1 base, with 8 bases separating them. Germline values: CDR1 LNHDA, CDR2 SQIVND (reference sequence). The CDR3 runs 14 residues. CDR3 nucleotide sequence: TGTGCCAGTAGTACGCCGGGGAGCAATCAGCCCCAGCATTTT. It is translated as CASSTPGSNQPQHF.

The chain has TRBV7-9 and TRBJ2-3; 7 nucleotides match TRBD2. Unmatched junction bases numbered 15, after V lost 5 bases and J lost 4 bases. Germline V lookup: CDR1 SEHNR, CDR2 FQNEAQ (reference sequence). The CDR3 runs to 17 residues. CDR3 DNA: TGTGCCAGCAGCCCCCCCTTGGCGGGAGCAGGCTCAGATACGCAGTATTTT. Protein product: CASSPPLAGAGSDTQYF.

The chain recombines TRBV5-1 with TRBJ2-3; D unclear. This CDR3 contains 14 residues. The V end lost 4 bases, the J end lost 2 bases, and 11 bases lay between the germline ends. Germline CDR1 is SGHRS and CDR2 is YFSETQ. CDR3 protein: CASSLRTATDTQYF. CDR3 nucleotides: TGCGCCAGCAGCCTCAGAACCGCCACAGATACGCAGTATTTT.

The rearrangement uses TRBV6-5 and TRBJ1-2; tentatively, D is TRBD1 (6 bases). Germline loops: CDR1 MNHEY, CDR2 SVGAGI. V was shortened by 4 bases and J by 6 bases, with 12 bases between the two germline ends. The CDR3 consists of 13 residues. DNA for the CDR3: TGTGCCAGCAGTTGGGAGACAGGCGATGGCTACACCTTC. Translated: CASSWETGDGYTF.

J is TRBJ2-3 and V is TRBV24-1, with D possibly matching TRBD2 (5 bases). The germline V gene encodes CDR1 KGHDR and CDR2 SFDVKD. There are 15 residues in the CDR3. Trimming took 3 bases from V and 3 from J, leaving 12 bases between them. CDR3 loop: CATSDPRGSTDTQYF. In DNA, the CDR3 is TGTGCCACCAGTGATCCCCGGGGTAGTACAGATACGCAGTATTTT.

This clone was seen a handful of times. The CDR3 DNA follows: TGTGCCAGCAGTCCCGGGACTAGCGGCTCTTACGAGCAGTACTTC. Its protein product is CASSPGTSGSYEQYF. The rearrangement uses TRBV27 and TRBJ2-7, with 11 bases lining up with TRBD2. This CDR3 contains 15 residues. Germline CDR1 reads MNHEY; CDR2 reads SMNVEV (reference sequence). The J segment lost 4 bases and the V segment lost 5 bases, leaving 7 bases of the junction unmatched.

The rearrangement links TRBV4-2 to TRBJ2-1; 8 bases map to TRBD1. V shed 6 bases, J shed 1 base, and the junction held 8 bases outside the gene matches. Germline-derived CDR1 and CDR2 are LGHNA and YNFKEQ. The CDR3 covers 16 residues. CDR3 amino acids: CASSQIQGGSYNEQFF. As DNA, the CDR3 is TGTGCCAGCAGTCAAATACAGGGGGGATCCTACAATGAGCAGTTCTTC.

The rearrangement joins TRBV9 to TRBJ2-1; 7 bases map to TRBD2. The length of the CDR3 is 16 residues. Germline V lookup: CDR1 SGDLS, CDR2 YYNGEE. V shed 0 bases and J 6 bases; nucleotides not matched to a gene: 9. The CDR3 DNA sequence: TGTGCCAGCAGCGTAGCGGCTAGCGGAGGGATCAATGAGCAGTTCTTC. This translates into CASSVAASGGINEQFF.

The chain employs TRBV12-5 and TRBJ2-7, with TRBD1 identical over 8 bases. Germline assignment: CDR1 LGHNT and CDR2 FRNRAP. The CDR3 has 17 residues. V lost 3 bases and J lost 4; bases outside the gene matches: 14. This CDR3 reads CASGFTGQGTLEYEQYF. The CDR3 DNA follows: TGTGCTAGTGGTTTTACCGGACAGGGTACCCTGGAGTACGAGCAGTACTTC.

This sequence joins TRBV7-2 and TRBJ2-1; 9 positions agree with TRBD2. The length of the CDR3 is 15 residues. Germline V lookup: CDR1 SGHTA, CDR2 FQGNSA. V shed 6 bases, J shed 7 bases, and the junction held 10 bases outside the gene matches. The chain's CDR3 is CASRVGGRAANEQFF. The DNA of the CDR3 is TGTGCCAGCAGAGTAGGCGGGAGGGCCGCGAATGAGCAGTTCTTC.

The sample holds one count of this clone. The chain has TRBV2 and TRBJ2-5; D call uncertain. CDR1 SNHLY and CDR2 FYNNEI come from the germline V gene. The CDR3 sequence is 15 residues long. Between the trimmed V and J ends, which lost 2 bases and 0 bases, there was a span of 10 bases. As DNA, the CDR3 is TGTGCCAGCAGTGAAATACCCCGGGACCAAGAGACCCAGTACTTC. It is translated as CASSEIPRDQETQYF.

This chain joins TRBV10-3 and TRBJ2-7; D unresolved. Trimming pared 6 bases from V and 3 bases from J, leaving 12 bases between. The CDR3 has 13 amino acids. CDR1 is ENHRY and CDR2 is SYGVKD in the germline V gene. The chain's CDR3 is CAISSRESYEQYF. As DNA, the CDR3 is TGTGCCATCAGCTCGCGCGAGAGCTACGAGCAGTACTTC.

This sequence joins TRBV5-1 and TRBJ2-2; 7 nucleotides line up with TRBD1. Germline V lookup: CDR1 SGHRS, CDR2 YFSETQ. The length of the CDR3 is 14 residues. V shed 2 bases and J 5 bases; nucleotides not matched to a gene: 3. CDR3 sequence reads: CASSLLQGTGELFF. The CDR3 nucleotides are TGCGCCAGCAGCTTACTACAGGGGACCGGGGAGCTGTTTTTT. The entire variable domain, with the rest obtained from reference TRBV5-1 and TRBJ2-2, is as follows: KAGVTQTPRYLIKTRGQQVTLSCSPISGHRSVSWYQQTPGQGLQFLFEYFSETQRNKGNFPGRFSGRQFSNSRSEMNVSTLELGDSALYLCASSLLQGTGELFFGEGSRLTVL.

This clone was seen only once. V and J are TRBV2 and TRBJ2-1; D is undetermined. The CDR3 totals 15 residues. Deletions cut 3 bases from V and 6 bases from J, with 15 bases between. The germline gives CDR1 SNHLY, CDR2 FYNNEI. The DNA for the CDR3 is TGTGCCAGCAGTGACTCGACAAATGGGCGCAATGAGCAGTTCTTC. This codes for CASSDSTNGRNEQFF.

The rearrangement links TRBV6-5 to TRBJ1-1; D uncertain. Germline-derived CDR1 and CDR2 are MNHEY and SVGAGI. Trimming took off 6 bases at V and 7 bases at J, with 15 bases between the two ends. This CDR3 spans 13 amino acids. CDR3 in DNA: TGTGCCAGCAGCCAAGATAGAGGGAGTGAAGCTTTCTTT. Its protein is CASSQDRGSEAFF.

This chain joins TRBV15 and TRBJ2-1; 8 nucleotides agree with TRBD2. This CDR3 is 16 amino acids long. After removal of 5 bases from V and 7 bases from J, the junction contained 13 bases not matched to a gene. The germline CDR1 and CDR2 sequences are LNHNV and YYDKDF (reference sequence). Written as DNA, the CDR3 is TGTGCCACCAGCGTCCGAACGGGCGGGAGGTTTAATGAGCAGTTCTTC. This codes for CATSVRTGGRFNEQFF.

The chain combines TRBV2 with TRBJ1-3; TRBD1 matches 7 bases. This CDR3 is built from 14 residues. Germline trimming cut 7 bases from V and 9 bases from J; bases unmatched to any gene: 12. Per the germline V gene, CDR1 is SNHLY and CDR2 is FYNNEI. CDR3 loop: CASKTGLLRGTIYF. The CDR3 DNA reads TGTGCCAGCAAGACAGGGCTCTTAAGGGGCACCATATATTTT.